These T cell receptor beta chains were read from a single sample in a study of OX40 agonist ivuxolimab in advanced cancers. The protocol was immunoSEQ multiplex PCR, while the TCRdb copy is restricted to in-frame clones and leaves out a portion. This sample has 98,000 or so clones, with approximately 90% found just once. Sequences were derived from CD4+ or CD8+ T cells sorted from blood, sampled in a trial of the OX40 agonist ivuxolimab. Receptors were obtained from an adult with an advanced solid tumor such as melanoma, head and neck, liver or kidney cancer. The CDR3 runs from the conserved cysteine through the conserved F or W. D genes are given only for firm matches. The listing skips clone size in some rows; elsewhere it reads once, few, many or a size class.

clone_size	v_call	j_call	d_call	cdr3_nt	cdr3_aa
-	TRBV10-2	TRBJ2-3	TRBD2	TGCGCCAGCGTTACGCGCGCGGGGGGGTTAGATACGCAGTATTTT	CASVTRAGGLDTQYF
-	TRBV9	TRBJ1-2	TRBD1	TGTGCCAGCAGCACAACTCTTCAGGGGGGCGGCTACACCTTC	CASSTTLQGGGYTF
-	TRBV9	TRBJ2-7	-	TGTGCCAGCAGCGTAGCGGGCCTTTCCTACGAGCAGTACTTC	CASSVAGLSYEQYF
-	TRBV27	TRBJ2-6	TRBD1	TGTGCCAGCAGTATAAAACAGGGGTCTGGGGCCAACGTCCTGACTTTC	CASSIKQGSGANVLTF
-	TRBV9	TRBJ2-3	-	TGTGCCAGCAGCGTTAGGAGCACAGATACGCAGTATTTT	CASSVRSTDTQYF
-	TRBV5-8	TRBJ1-4	-	TGTGCCAGCAGCTTGGGGGACACAACTAATGAAAAACTGTTTTTT	CASSLGDTTNEKLFF
-	TRBV10-2	TRBJ2-7	-	TGCGCCAGCAGTGTAGACGCGGGTTACGAGCAGTACTTC	CASSVDAGYEQYF
once	TRBV5-1	TRBJ2-3	TRBD1	TGCGCCAGCAGCTTGGACAGGGGGCCAGATACGCAGTATTTT	CASSLDRGPDTQYF
-	TRBV5-1	TRBJ2-3	TRBD1	TGCGCCAGCAGGGGGGACAGTTACCGCACAGATACGCAGTATTTT	CASRGDSYRTDTQYF
-	TRBV10-2	TRBJ2-7	TRBD1	TGCGCCAGCATTGTAGACAGGGGGCCCTACGAGCAGTACTTC	CASIVDRGPYEQYF
-	TRBV5-1	TRBJ1-1	TRBD1	TGCGCCAGAGAGGACAGGGAAAGTTTCAGAGCTTTCTTT	CAREDRESFRAFF
-	TRBV10-3	TRBJ1-2	TRBD1	TGTGCCATCAGTGGACGGGACAGCTATGGCTACACCTTC	CAISGRDSYGYTF
few	TRBV10-1	TRBJ1-5	TRBD1	TGCGCCAGCAGTGGACAGGGGAATCAGCCCCAGCATTTT	CASSGQGNQPQHF
-	TRBV15	TRBJ1-2	-	TGTGCCACCAGCAGCAGAAGAGGATGGACAGACCACTATGGCTACACCTTC	CATSSRRGWTDHYGYTF
-	TRBV10-2	TRBJ2-6	-	TGCGCCAGCAGTGACAGGGTTGTCTCTGGGGCCAACGTCCTGACTTTC	CASSDRVVSGANVLTF
-	TRBV7-8	TRBJ1-2	-	TGTGCCAGCAGCTTAGTACAGGGAATTGGCTACACCTTC	CASSLVQGIGYTF
-	TRBV12-5	TRBJ2-7	-	TGTGCTAGTGGTTTGGAACTAGTTACGGGCGAGCAGTACTTC	CASGLELVTGEQYF
once	TRBV7-2	TRBJ2-5	-	TGTGCCAGCAGCCTAGGGGCAGACCAAGAGACCCAGTACTTC	CASSLGADQETQYF
few	TRBV5-1	TRBJ2-5	-	TGCGCCAGCAGCACACAGGGAGGGGAGACCCAGTACTTC	CASSTQGGETQYF
-	TRBV6-4	TRBJ2-2	TRBD2	TGTGCCAGCAGTGCAGCGGGGGGCACCGGGGAGCTGTTTTTT	CASSAAGGTGELFF
-	TRBV30	TRBJ2-4	TRBD1	TGTGCCTGGAGTGTACAGGGGGGAAACATTCAGTACTTC	CAWSVQGGNIQYF
-	TRBV11-2	TRBJ2-5	TRBD2	TGTGCCAGCAGCTTTGAGTTAGCGGGGGGGAAACAAGAGACCCAGTACTTC	CASSFELAGGKQETQYF
-	TRBV5-4	TRBJ2-5	TRBD2	TGTGCCAGCAGCGGGACTAGCGGGAGGGCCGAAGAGACCCAGTACTTC	CASSGTSGRAEETQYF
-	TRBV18	TRBJ2-5	TRBD2	TGTGCCAGCTCATCCCGGGAGGCAGAGACCCAGTACTTC	CASSSREAETQYF
-	TRBV10-3	TRBJ2-1	TRBD2	TGTGCCATCAGTGAGAGGGCTAGCGGGACTCGAAGCTCCTACAATGAGCAGTTCTTC	CAISERASGTRSSYNEQFF
-	TRBV6-5	TRBJ2-5	TRBD1	TGTGCCAGCACCCGGACAGGGATTACGGAGACCCAGTACTTC	CASTRTGITETQYF
-	TRBV5-4	TRBJ1-1	TRBD1	TGTGCCAGCAGCTTTCCCTCGGGACAGGGGAGCGAAGCTTTCTTT	CASSFPSGQGSEAFF
-	TRBV20-1	TRBJ2-3	-	TGCAGTGCGTCCCCGGGAGATACGCAGTATTTT	CSASPGDTQYF
-	TRBV11-2	TRBJ1-4	-	TGTGCCAGCACCACAGGGATTAGGAGTGAAAAACTGTTTTTT	CASTTGIRSEKLFF
-	TRBV10-1	TRBJ2-7	-	TGCGCCAGCAGTGGTCTCGAGCCCGAGCAGTACTTC	CASSGLEPEQYF
once	TRBV10-1	TRBJ2-1	TRBD2	TGCGCCAGCAGTGATGTTCTAGCGGGAAGGAATGAGCAGTTCTTC	CASSDVLAGRNEQFF
-	TRBV6-5	TRBJ2-7	TRBD1	TGTGCCAGCAGTTACGGTCGACAGGGATACGAGCAGTACTTC	CASSYGRQGYEQYF
once	TRBV19	TRBJ2-7	TRBD1	TGTGCCAGTAGCGAAAGAGCTCCGGGACAGGGTATCTACGAGCAGTACTTC	CASSERAPGQGIYEQYF
-	TRBV29-1	TRBJ2-7	-	TGCAGCGTCGGCAGGGTCGGGTACGAGCAGTACTTC	CSVGRVGYEQYF
-	TRBV5-1	TRBJ1-2	-	TGCGCCAGCAGCTTGGATGGGACCTTCTATGGCTACACCTTC	CASSLDGTFYGYTF
-	TRBV5-4	TRBJ2-3	-	TGTGCCAGCAGCGTTGATTCAAGGGGGGATACGCAGTATTTT	CASSVDSRGDTQYF
-	TRBV15	TRBJ1-5	TRBD1	TGTGCCACCAGCCCAGACAGGGGTAATCAGCCCCAGCATTTT	CATSPDRGNQPQHF
-	TRBV15	TRBJ2-5	-	TGTGCCACCAGCAGAGACAGGAGCCAAGAGACCCAGTACTTC	CATSRDRSQETQYF
-	TRBV5-6	TRBJ2-3	-	TGTGCCAGCAGCTTGGGTAGCATTGATACGCAGTATTTT	CASSLGSIDTQYF
-	TRBV11-3	TRBJ1-4	TRBD1	TGTGCCAGCAGCCCCCACAGGGGGGTTGAAAAACTGTTTTTT	CASSPHRGVEKLFF
-	TRBV6-7	TRBJ2-5	-	TGTGCCAGGCCCCGGAGAGAGACCCAGTACTTC	CARPRRETQYF
-	TRBV2	TRBJ2-1	-	TGTGCCAGCATGGATCCGGGAAATGAGCAGTTCTTC	CASMDPGNEQFF
-	TRBV18	TRBJ2-2	TRBD1	TGTGCCAGCTCACCGCGGACAGGGGGCGACACCGGGGAGCTGTTTTTT	CASSPRTGGDTGELFF
-	TRBV10-1	TRBJ2-3	-	TGCGCCAGCAGTCATCATACTATCTCAGATACGCAGTATTTT	CASSHHTISDTQYF
few	TRBV7-3	TRBJ1-1	-	TGTGCCAGCAGCTTAACGGGGTACACTGAAGCTTTCTTT	CASSLTGYTEAFF
-	TRBV19	TRBJ1-5	-	TGTGCCAGTAGTATGGTACGGGACGCCAATCAGCCCCAGCATTTT	CASSMVRDANQPQHF
-	TRBV7-8	TRBJ2-4	TRBD1	TGTGCCAGCAGCCCATGGACAGGAACGCCAGGCATTCAGTACTTC	CASSPWTGTPGIQYF
few	TRBV30	TRBJ1-6	-	TGTGCCGCCGGGACGGCCTGGGCTTCACCCCTCCACTTT	CAAGTAWASPLHF